A single sample is the source of the 5 T cell receptor beta chains below, sequenced in a study of T cells in Graves' hyperthyroidism and ophthalmopathy. The investigators amplified TCR beta CDR3 regions from RNA transcripts. HTBI primers were the set used in a first-round RT-PCR of the TCR CDR3. TCRdb re-called the multiplex PCR reads through MiXCR, storing one row per CDR3 protein. The sample yields some 650,000 distinct CDR3 sequences, around 16% seen once. Sequencing used blood. The receptor source for this set is a woman aged 40 to 50 with Graves' ophthalmopathy.

This clonotype has a count of ten or more. V usage is TRBV30 and J usage is TRBJ1-1; D may be TRBD1 (5 bases). V was shortened by 3 bases and J by 1 base, with 9 bases between the two germline ends. The CDR3 covers 13 residues. The germline V gene has CDR1 GTSNPN and CDR2 SVGIG (reference sequence). The CDR3 sequence: CAWRGTSNTEAFF. Written as DNA, the CDR3 is TGTGCCTGGAGAGGGACCTCGAACACTGAAGCTTTCTTT.

In this sample, this clonotype turned up a few times. This sequence joins TRBV6-1 and TRBJ1-5; 8 bases align to TRBD1. The CDR3 totals 14 residues. V shed 6 bases and J 4 bases; nucleotides not matched to a gene: 5. CDR1 and CDR2 (germline): MNHNS, SASEGT. For the CDR3, the DNA is TGTGCCAGCAGCTCAGGGGGCATTAATCAGCCCCAGCATTTT. Amino acids: CASSSGGINQPQHF.

The V and J genes are TRBV28 and TRBJ1-4; the match to TRBD1 covers 11 bases. The CDR3 runs to 15 residues. The V gene end was trimmed by 6 bases and the J gene end by 8 bases; junction bases not matched to a gene: 8. Germline CDR1 and CDR2: MDHEN and SYDVKM. The CDR3 is CASRRGTGGREKLFF. The DNA of the CDR3 is TGTGCCAGCAGACGCGGGACAGGGGGAAGAGAAAAACTGTTTTTT.

This clonotype was counted at least ten times. The rearrangement joins TRBV28 to TRBJ2-1; TRBD2 matches at 9 bases. CDR3 length: 15 amino acids. Losses at the gene ends were 8 bases for V and 4 bases for J; bases not matched to a gene: 9. Germline CDR1 and CDR2: MDHEN and SYDVKM. CDR3 nucleotide sequence: TGTGCCAGCGCCGGGGCGGGAGGGCCTTACAATGAGCAGTTCTTC. As protein: CASAGAGGPYNEQFF.

The chain employs TRBV4-1 and TRBJ2-1, with 8 bases identical to TRBD2. Germline values: CDR1 MGHRA, CDR2 YSYEKL. The junction had 9 bases not matched to a gene; V was cut back by 2 bases and J by 6 bases. CDR3 length: 16 amino acids. The CDR3 coding sequence is TGCGCCAGCAGCCAAATACCAGAGGGACTAGGCAATGAGCAGTTCTTC. The encoded protein is CASSQIPEGLGNEQFF.